This TCR beta chain was recovered during a study of blood T cells in healthy people across ages. A second about 7 to 12 cycle PCR used barcoded and J-beta primers. Each single sample gave us at least 2.5 million CDR3-containing paired-end reads. TCRdb fed the 5' RACE reads into MiXCR, producing one record per CDR3 protein. The table records fewer than 1,200,000 distinct CDR3 sequences, roughly a quarter of them present only once. The germline V and J ends were trimmed by 6 bases and 4 bases, with 15 bases remaining between them. The CDR3 length is 14 residues. The germline CDR1 and CDR2 sequences are MNHEY and SVGAGI. These data were also filed under a second study, of T cells of mothers and their children.

V usage is TRBV6-5 and J usage is TRBJ1-2, with D possibly TRBD1 on 6 matching bases. The sequencing input was blood. This TCR came from a girl aged 2 to 10 in good health. The CDR3 loop reads CASSFRGQGYGYTF. CDR3 coding DNA: TGTGCCAGCAGCTTTCGGGGACAAGGCTATGGCTACACCTTC.